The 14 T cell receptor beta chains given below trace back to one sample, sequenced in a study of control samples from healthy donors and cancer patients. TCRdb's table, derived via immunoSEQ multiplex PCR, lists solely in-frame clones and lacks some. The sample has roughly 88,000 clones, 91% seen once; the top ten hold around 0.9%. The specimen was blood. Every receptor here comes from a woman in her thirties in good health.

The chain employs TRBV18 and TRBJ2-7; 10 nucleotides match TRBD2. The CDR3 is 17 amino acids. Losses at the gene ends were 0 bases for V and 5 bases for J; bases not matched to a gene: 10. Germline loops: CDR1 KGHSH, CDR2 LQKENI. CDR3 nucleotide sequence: TGTGCCAGCTCACCACCGTGGTTAAGCGGGAGGGGTGACGAGCAGTACTTC. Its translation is CASSPPWLSGRGDEQYF.

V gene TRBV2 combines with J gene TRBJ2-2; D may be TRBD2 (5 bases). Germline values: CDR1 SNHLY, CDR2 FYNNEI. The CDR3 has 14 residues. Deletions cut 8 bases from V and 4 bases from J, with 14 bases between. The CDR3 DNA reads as TGTGCCAGCTCCCAGCGGCCGGCCACCGGGGAGCTGTTTTTT. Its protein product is CASSQRPATGELFF.

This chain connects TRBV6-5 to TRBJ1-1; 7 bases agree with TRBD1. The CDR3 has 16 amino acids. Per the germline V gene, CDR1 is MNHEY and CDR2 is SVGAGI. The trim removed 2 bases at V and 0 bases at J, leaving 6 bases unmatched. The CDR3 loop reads CASSYKDRLMNTEAFF. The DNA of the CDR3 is TGTGCCAGCAGTTACAAGGACAGGCTTATGAACACTGAAGCTTTCTTT.

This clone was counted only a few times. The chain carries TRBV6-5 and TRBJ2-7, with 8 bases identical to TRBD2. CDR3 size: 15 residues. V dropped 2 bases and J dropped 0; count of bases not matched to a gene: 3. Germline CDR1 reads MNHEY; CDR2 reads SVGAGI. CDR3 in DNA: TGTGCCAGCAGTTACGTGGCGGGGGGCTCCTACGAGCAGTACTTC. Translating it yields CASSYVAGGSYEQYF.

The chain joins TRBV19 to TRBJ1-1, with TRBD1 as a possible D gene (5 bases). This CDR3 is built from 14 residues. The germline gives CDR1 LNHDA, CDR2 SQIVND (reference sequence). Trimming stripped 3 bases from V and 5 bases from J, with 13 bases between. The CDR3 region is CASSIQAQGTEAFF. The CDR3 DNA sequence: TGTGCCAGTAGTATTCAGGCTCAGGGAACTGAAGCTTTCTTT.

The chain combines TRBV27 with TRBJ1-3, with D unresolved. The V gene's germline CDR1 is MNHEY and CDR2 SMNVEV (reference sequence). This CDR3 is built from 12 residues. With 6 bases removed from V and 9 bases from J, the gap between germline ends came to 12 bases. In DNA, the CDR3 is TGTGCCAGCAGCCTTCGGAAACGCACCATATATTTT. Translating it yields CASSLRKRTIYF.

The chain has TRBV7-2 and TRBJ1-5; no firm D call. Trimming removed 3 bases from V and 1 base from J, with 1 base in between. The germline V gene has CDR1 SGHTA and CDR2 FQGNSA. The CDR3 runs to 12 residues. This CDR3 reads CASSLSNQPQHF. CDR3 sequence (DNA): TGTGCCAGCAGCTTGAGCAATCAGCCCCAGCATTTT.

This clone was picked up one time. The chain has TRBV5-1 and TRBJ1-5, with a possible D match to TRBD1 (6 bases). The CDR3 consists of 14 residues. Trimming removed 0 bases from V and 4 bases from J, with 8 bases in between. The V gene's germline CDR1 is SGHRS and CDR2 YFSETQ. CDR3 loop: CASSLDRENQPQHF. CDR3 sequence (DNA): TGCGCCAGCAGCTTGGACAGGGAGAATCAGCCCCAGCATTTT.

CDR3 in DNA: TGTGCCAGCTCAGATACTCGCAATCAGCCCCAGCATTTT. Amino acids: CASSDTRNQPQHF. V usage is TRBV18 and J usage is TRBJ1-5; D uncertain. Germline CDR1 and CDR2: KGHSH and LQKENI. The CDR3 is made up of 13 amino acids. The V end was cut by 5 bases, the J end by 2 bases, with 7 bases between.

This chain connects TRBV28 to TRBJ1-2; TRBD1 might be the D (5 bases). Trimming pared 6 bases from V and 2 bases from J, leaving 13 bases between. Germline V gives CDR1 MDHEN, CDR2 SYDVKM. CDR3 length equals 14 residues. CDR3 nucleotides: TGTGCCAGCAGACTGGGGGGGGTCAACTATGGCTACACCTTC. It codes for CASRLGGVNYGYTF.

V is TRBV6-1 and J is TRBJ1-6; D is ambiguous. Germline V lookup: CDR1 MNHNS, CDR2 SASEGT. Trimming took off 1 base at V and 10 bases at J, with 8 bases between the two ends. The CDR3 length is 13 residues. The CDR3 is CASSEGVRSPLHF. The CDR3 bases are TGTGCCAGCAGTGAAGGGGTCCGGTCACCCCTCCACTTT.

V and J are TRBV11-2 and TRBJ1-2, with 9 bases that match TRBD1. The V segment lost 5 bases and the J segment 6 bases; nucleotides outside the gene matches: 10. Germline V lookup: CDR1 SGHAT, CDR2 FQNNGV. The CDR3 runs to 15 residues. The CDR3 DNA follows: TGTGCCAGCAGCCTAATAAAAAGGACAGGGGATGGCTACACCTTC. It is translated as CASSLIKRTGDGYTF.

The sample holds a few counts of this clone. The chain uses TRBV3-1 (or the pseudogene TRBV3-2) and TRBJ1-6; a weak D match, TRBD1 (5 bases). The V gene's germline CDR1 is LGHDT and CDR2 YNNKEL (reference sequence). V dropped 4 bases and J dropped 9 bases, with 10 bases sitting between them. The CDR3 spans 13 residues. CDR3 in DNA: TGTGCCAGCAGCCGCGACAGTTCTTCACCCCTCCACTTT. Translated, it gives CASSRDSSSPLHF.

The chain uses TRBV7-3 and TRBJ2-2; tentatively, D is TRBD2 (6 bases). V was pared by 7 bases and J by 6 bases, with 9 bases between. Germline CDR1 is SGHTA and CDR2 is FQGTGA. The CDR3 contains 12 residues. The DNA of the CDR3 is TGTGCCAGCAACCCGGGGGCCGGGGAGCTGTTTTTT. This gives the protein CASNPGAGELFF.